Shown below are 5 T cell receptor beta chains from a single sample sequenced in a study of CD8 T cells in ankylosing spondylitis. Study-wide results and caveats: For ankylosing spondylitis blood, a TCR beta motif of roughly 8 highly homologous variants appeared characteristic.

No antigens are known for them. In TCRdb, the 5' RACE reads were re-called with MiXCR into one record per CDR3 protein. The sample contains just under 550,000 distinct CDR3 sequences, roughly 13% of which appear only once. Sequenced material: blood, either unsorted or a sorted T cell fraction (not recorded which). The source of these receptors is a male donor with ankylosing spondylitis.

V and J are TRBV2 and TRBJ2-3; D unclear. The CDR3 consists of 13 residues. The germline V gene has CDR1 SNHLY and CDR2 FYNNEI. V shed 3 bases and J shed 4 bases, with 8 bases lying between them. The CDR3 spells CASSEVGPDTQYF. The CDR3 nucleotides are TGTGCCAGCAGTGAGGTAGGACCAGATACGCAGTATTTT.

This clonotype was found many times. The chain recombines TRBV4-1 with TRBJ2-1; 11 bases agree with TRBD2. V shed 0 bases and J 6 bases; nucleotides not matched to a gene: 4. CDR3 size: 16 residues. CDR1 and CDR2 from the germline V gene are MGHRA and YSYEKL. Here the CDR3 DNA reads TGCGCCAGCAGCCAAGATGGGACTAGCGGAGCCAATGAGCAGTTCTTC. It specifies CASSQDGTSGANEQFF.

This clonotype has a handful of counts. The rearrangement links TRBV2 to TRBJ2-3, with 10 bases identical to TRBD1. The CDR3 sequence is 16 residues long. Germline V CDR1 and CDR2: SNHLY, FYNNEI. Trimming cost V 3 bases and J 2 bases; bases outside gene matches: 5. CDR3 protein: CASSELGQGVTDTQYF. As DNA, the CDR3 is TGTGCCAGCAGTGAGCTTGGACAGGGGGTCACAGATACGCAGTATTTT. Full variable domain (missing parts from reference TRBV2 and TRBJ2-3): EPEVTQTPSHQVTQMGQEVILRCVPISNHLYFYWYRQILGQKVEFLVSFYNNEISEKSEIFDDQFSVERPDGSNFTLKIRSTKLEDSAMYFCASSELGQGVTDTQYFGPGTRLTVL.

The J gene is TRBJ2-2, the V gene TRBV2, with 10 positions matching TRBD1. CDR3 length: 15 amino acids. Germline assignment: CDR1 SNHLY and CDR2 FYNNEI. V lost 4 bases, J lost 5 bases, and 4 bases stayed unmatched. The DNA for the CDR3 is TGTGCCAGCAGTGGGGACAGGGGAGCGACCGGGGAGCTGTTTTTT. Encoded protein: CASSGDRGATGELFF.

The chain employs TRBV10-3 and TRBJ1-1, with TRBD1 matching over 9 bases. V trimming: 7 bases; J trimming: 5 bases; junction bases outside the gene matches: 8. The germline V gene has CDR1 ENHRY and CDR2 SYGVKD. The CDR3 has 14 residues. The CDR3 DNA reads TGTGCCATCACTATGGACAGGGGCGGGACTGAAGCTTTCTTT. Translated, it gives CAITMDRGGTEAFF.